The 24 T cell receptor beta chains below come from one sample, sequenced in a study of a mutant IDH1 vaccine in newly diagnosed glioma (dated by TCRdb to 2020 to 2022). The receptor library was made with the immunoSEQ multiplex PCR assay. TCRdb took this table from immuneACCESS and kept in-frame rearrangements with V and J called. Such tables lack part of the clones; where checked against another copy, unresolved V genes explain under half of the gap, and the rest is unexplained. In this sample the table shows 50,000 to 75,000 clones, approximately 79% of which occur a single time. The ten largest clones take up over 7% of the sample. Antigens of these TCRs are unknown. Interpreted using the paper, the time point label stands for: week 5, during vaccination. A 20-mer mutant IDH1 peptide at 300 micrograms in Montanide made up each vaccine dose, which was injected subcutaneously together with topical imiquimod.

The sample was PBMCs, taken from a glioma patient whose treatment included an IDH1 peptide vaccine. All receptors come from a woman in her forties or fifties with glioma.

The chain is built from TRBV9 and TRBJ1-1, with D possibly being TRBD1 (6 bases). Germline CDR1 reads SGDLS; CDR2 reads YYNGEE. V lost 4 bases, J lost 4 bases, and 11 bases lay in between. This CDR3 spans 13 amino acids. CDR3 in amino acids: CASSRAGATEAFF. Here the CDR3 DNA reads TGTGCCAGCAGCCGCGCAGGGGCCACTGAAGCTTTCTTT.

The chain employs TRBV9 and TRBJ1-4, with D unclear. This CDR3 spans 14 amino acids. CDR1 is SGDLS, CDR2 YYNGEE, per germline. The V end was cut by 2 bases, the J end by 4 bases, with 9 bases between. The CDR3 spells CASSVGRDNEKLFF. The CDR3 DNA reads TGTGCCAGCAGCGTCGGACGGGATAATGAAAAACTGTTTTTT.

Written as DNA, the CDR3 is TGTGCCAGCAGCAAAGATGGGGTCGGGACGGAAGGCCCAAACTTCCACTTT. Residues: CASSKDGVGTEGPNFHF. This rearrangement joins TRBV21-1 to TRBJ1-6. TRBV21-1 is shown as a pseudogene. This CDR3 region has 17 residues.

The chain combines TRBV6-6 with TRBJ2-1; no clear D. The CDR3 is 12 amino acids. With 0 bases removed from V and 9 bases from J, the gap between germline ends came to 6 bases. Germline-derived CDR1 and CDR2 are MNHNY and SVGAGI (reference sequence). For the CDR3, the DNA is TGTGCCAGCAGTTACTCCCTCAGTGAGCAGTTCTTC. Protein: CASSYSLSEQFF.

The chain joins TRBV6-6 to TRBJ1-2; D is perhaps TRBD1 (6 bases). V was shortened by 6 bases and J by 3 bases, with 11 bases between the two germline ends. This CDR3 comprises 13 residues. CDR1 is MNHNY and CDR2 is SVGAGI in the germline V gene (reference sequence). The CDR3 spells CASSRAGDYGYTF. The DNA for the CDR3 is TGTGCCAGCAGCAGGGCAGGGGACTATGGCTACACCTTC.

This clone was seen once. The chain uses TRBV9 and TRBJ1-6; 7 bases align to TRBD1. Trimming at V came to 0 bases and at J to 10 bases, leaving 4 bases not matched to a gene. The CDR3 covers 14 residues. Looked up from germline, CDR1 is SGDLS and CDR2 is YYNGEE. DNA for the CDR3: TGTGCCAGCAGCGTAGACAGGGGCGGATCACCCCTCCACTTT. Translating gives CASSVDRGGSPLHF.

This sequence joins TRBV15 and TRBJ1-1; D is unclear. This CDR3 has 14 residues. Germline V gene sequence: CDR1 LNHNV, CDR2 YYDKDF (reference sequence). V lost 0 bases to trimming and J lost 5 bases, with 10 bases between them. This CDR3 reads CATSRDREVTEAFF. DNA for the CDR3: TGTGCCACCAGCAGAGATCGAGAGGTAACTGAAGCTTTCTTT.

This chain connects TRBV5-5 to TRBJ1-5; D remains ambiguous. Germline assignment: CDR1 SGHKS and CDR2 YYEKEE (reference sequence). Trimming removed 0 bases from V and 0 bases from J, with 16 bases in between. This CDR3 spans 18 amino acids. CDR3 coding DNA: TGTGCCAGCAGCTTGGCATACGGTGGCGCCTATAGCAATCAGCCCCAGCATTTT. Encoded protein: CASSLAYGGAYSNQPQHF.

This chain joins TRBV27 and TRBJ1-5; no clear D gene. Germline V lookup: CDR1 MNHEY, CDR2 SMNVEV (reference sequence). V gave up 2 bases and J gave up 7 bases, with 9 bases separating them. The CDR3 spans 13 residues. The CDR3 DNA sequence: TGTGCCAGCAGTTTAGGCAGGAACCAGCCCCAGCATTTT. Its translation: CASSLGRNQPQHF.

For the CDR3, the DNA is TGCGCCAGCAGCCAAGATCGGGCCACACGATATGGCTACACCTTC. It translates to CASSQDRATRYGYTF. This chain connects TRBV4-3 to TRBJ1-2; D uncertain. There are 15 residues in the CDR3. Trimming removed 0 bases at V and 5 bases at J, with 13 bases between. Germline V gene data show CDR1 as LGHNA and CDR2 as YSLEER.

This sequence joins TRBV5-1 and TRBJ1-1, with TRBD1 matching over 11 bases. V shed 2 bases, J shed 2 bases, and the junction held 5 bases outside the gene matches. This CDR3 spans 16 amino acids. The germline gives CDR1 SGHRS, CDR2 YFSETQ. The CDR3 region has the DNA TGCGCCAGCAGCTTATGGACAGGGGGCGATAACACTGAAGCTTTCTTT. Its translation is CASSLWTGGDNTEAFF.

This clone has more than one count but fewer than ten. The DNA for the CDR3 is TGTGCCAGCAGCCTCCCGGGACAGGGGAAAGCTTTCTTT. Translation: CASSLPGQGKAFF. This chain connects TRBV14 to TRBJ1-1; 10 bases are shared with TRBD1. The CDR3 loop spans 13 amino acids. From germline, CDR1 is SGHDN and CDR2 FVKESK. With V trimmed by 4 bases and J by 9 bases, 5 bases remained unmatched.

This chain joins TRBV5-1 and TRBJ2-7; either TRBD1 or TRBD2 may fit D (5 bases each). The V and J ends lost 7 bases and 3 bases respectively, with 14 bases between them. This CDR3 comprises 13 residues. The germline V gene has CDR1 SGHRS and CDR2 YFSETQ. For the CDR3, the DNA is TGCGCCAGCCGAGGGACGAATCGCTACGAGCAGTACTTC. Translating gives CASRGTNRYEQYF.

The chain carries TRBV6-6 and TRBJ2-7, with D tentatively TRBD2 (6 bases). Germline values: CDR1 MNHNY, CDR2 SVGAGI (reference sequence). CDR3 size: 15 residues. The ends were cut back, 5 bases at V and 1 base at J, with 15 bases in the middle. CDR3: CASSTARGPSYEQYF. Written as DNA, the CDR3 is TGTGCCAGCAGTACGGCGCGGGGACCTTCCTACGAGCAGTACTTC.

The J gene is TRBJ2-6, the V gene TRBV30, with D hard to call. The CDR3 consists of 15 residues. From germline, CDR1 is GTSNPN and CDR2 SVGIG (reference sequence). Trimming cost V 3 bases and J 2 bases, with 11 bases left between them. The CDR3 sequence: CAWRGRYAGANVLTF. CDR3 DNA sequence: TGTGCCTGGAGAGGCAGGTATGCTGGGGCCAACGTCCTGACTTTC. Together with reference TRBV30 and TRBJ2-6, the CDR3 gives the full variable domain: SQTIHQWPATLVQPVGSPLSLECTVEGTSNPNLYWYRQAAGRGLQLLFYSVGIGQISSEVPQNLSASRPQDRQFILSSKKLLLSDSGFYLCAWRGRYAGANVLTFGAGSRLTVL.

This chain links TRBV19 with TRBJ1-1, with no clear D. The germline V gene has CDR1 LNHDA and CDR2 SQIVND (reference sequence). CDR3 length: 13 amino acids. The germline V and J ends were trimmed by 3 bases and 6 bases, with 11 bases remaining between them. CDR3 DNA sequence: TGTGCCAGTAGTATCTCCGGGTTCCCTGAAGCTTTCTTT. Protein sequence: CASSISGFPEAFF. The whole variable domain, remainder taken from reference TRBV19 and TRBJ1-1, is DGGITQSPKYLFRKEGQNVTLSCEQNLNHDAMYWYRQDPGQGLRLIYYSQIVNDFQKGDIAEGYSVSREKKESFPLTVTSAQKNPTAFYLCASSISGFPEAFFGQGTRLTVV.

This rearrangement joins TRBV7-2 to TRBJ2-1, with D perhaps TRBD2 (6 bases). V lost 5 bases, J lost 10 bases, and 12 bases lay in between. Germline assignment: CDR1 SGHTA and CDR2 FQGNSA. The CDR3 consists of 12 residues. Here the CDR3 DNA reads TGTGCCAGCAGCCTTCTAGCGAACGAGCAGTTCTTC. Its translation: CASSLLANEQFF.

The chain joins TRBV20-1 to TRBJ2-7; D is unresolved. CDR1 is DFQATT and CDR2 is SNEGSKA in the germline V gene (reference sequence). This CDR3 is 11 amino acids long. V was trimmed by 0 bases and J by 2 bases, leaving 2 bases between them. CDR3 in DNA: TGCAGTGCTAGAGAGGCCTACGAGCAGTACTTC. It yields the protein CSAREAYEQYF.

This clone was observed once. This chain links TRBV27 with TRBJ1-5, with 7 bases identical to TRBD1. CDR3 length: 15 amino acids. Germline assignment: CDR1 MNHEY and CDR2 SMNVEV (reference sequence). V dropped 6 bases and J dropped 3; count of bases not matched to a gene: 8. CDR3 loop: CASRQRDSLNQPQHF. CDR3 DNA: TGTGCCAGCAGGCAGAGGGACAGCCTCAATCAGCCCCAGCATTTT.

V gene TRBV27 combines with J gene TRBJ1-4; D is undetermined. Germline loops: CDR1 MNHEY, CDR2 SMNVEV (reference sequence). This CDR3 comprises 15 residues. V shed 5 bases and J shed 5 bases, with 15 bases lying between them. The CDR3 region is CASSLGSGVNEKLFF. The CDR3 DNA is TGTGCCAGCAGTCTGGGATCCGGGGTAAATGAAAAACTGTTTTTT.

A single count supports this clone. The V call is TRBV5-1, the J call TRBJ1-1; D is undetermined. The CDR3 is 13 residues long. The V end was cut by 1 base, the J end by 1 base, with 5 bases between. Germline V CDR1 and CDR2: SGHRS, YFSETQ. The CDR3 is CASSLHPNTEAFF. Written as DNA, the CDR3 is TGCGCCAGCAGCTTGCATCCGAACACTGAAGCTTTCTTT.

The CDR3 DNA sequence: TGTGCCAGCAACCGAGACAGGGTCACAGATACGCAGTATTTT. Amino acids: CASNRDRVTDTQYF. The rearrangement uses TRBV6-6 and TRBJ2-3, with 7 nucleotides matching TRBD1. Germline lookup yields CDR1 MNHNY and CDR2 SVGAGI (reference sequence). V gave up 7 bases and J gave up 2 bases; unmatched junction bases: 6. CDR3 length equals 14 residues.

The chain couples TRBV27 to TRBJ2-2, with 7 bases aligning to TRBD1. V shed 5 bases and J 2 bases; nucleotides not matched to a gene: 2. The V gene's germline CDR1 is MNHEY and CDR2 SMNVEV (reference sequence). The CDR3 runs 14 residues. CDR3 sequence reads: CASSDRANTGELFF. In DNA, the CDR3 is TGTGCCAGCAGTGACAGGGCAAACACCGGGGAGCTGTTTTTT.

The V and J genes are TRBV4-1 and TRBJ1-2, with D hard to call. The CDR3 has 14 amino acids. In germline, CDR1 is MGHRA, CDR2 YSYEKL. V shed 1 base and J shed 8 bases, with 14 bases lying between them. The CDR3 region has the DNA TGCGCCAGCAGCCAAGGCAGTGCCGCGGGGGGCTACACCTTC. The encoded protein is CASSQGSAAGGYTF.